The 6 T cell receptor beta chains given below trace back to one sample, sequenced in a study of T cell changes during pregnancy in multiple sclerosis. TCRdb's table, derived via immunoSEQ multiplex PCR, lists solely in-frame clones and lacks some. The sample has approximately 53,000 clones, 85% to 95% seen once. This sample comprised CD4+ T cells from peripheral blood mononuclear cells, obtained in the third trimester of pregnancy. All receptors derive from a female donor with multiple sclerosis, enrolled in a pregnancy study.

The chain carries TRBV27 and TRBJ2-7, with TRBD2 matching 11 bases. This CDR3 has 15 residues. Looked up from germline, CDR1 is MNHEY and CDR2 is SMNVEV (reference sequence). After removal of 3 bases from V and 7 bases from J, the junction contained 8 bases not matched to a gene. The DNA of the CDR3 is TGTGCCAGCAGTTTTGGTAGCGGGGGGGCGGGTGAGCAGTACTTC. Translation gives CASSFGSGGAGEQYF.

This clone has a handful of counts. J is TRBJ2-2 and V is TRBV7-2; TRBD2 matches 11 bases. CDR1 and CDR2 from the germline V gene are SGHTA and FQGNSA. V trimming: 1 base; J trimming: 2 bases; junction bases outside the gene matches: 6. This CDR3 has 18 amino acids. In DNA, the CDR3 is TGTGCCAGCAGCTTAGTGCTAGCGGGGGGCGGAAACACCGGGGAGCTGTTTTTT. Protein product: CASSLVLAGGGNTGELFF.

This chain links TRBV6-1 with TRBJ2-1; TRBD1 matches 11 bases. The CDR3 is 15 amino acids. The germline gives CDR1 MNHNS, CDR2 SASEGT. Trimming removed 5 bases from V and 4 bases from J; junction bases left unmatched: 4. In DNA form, the CDR3 reads TGTGCCAGCAGTTCGGACAGGGGGCTTTACAATGAGCAGTTCTTC. It is translated as CASSSDRGLYNEQFF.

This rearrangement joins TRBV12-5 to TRBJ2-3; D remains ambiguous. This CDR3 is built from 12 residues. Trimming shortened V by 5 bases and J by 2 bases, and 5 bases separated the two germline ends. The germline gives CDR1 LGHNT, CDR2 FRNRAP. CDR3 nucleotides: TGTGCTAGTGGTACAACCACAGATACGCAGTATTTT. This sequence encodes CASGTTTDTQYF.

The gene calls are TRBV4-1 and TRBJ2-5; 11 bases agree with TRBD2. The J call may be incorrect, as the DNA end agrees better with TRBJ2-7. Germline lookup yields CDR1 MGHRA and CDR2 YSYEKL. This CDR3 has 16 amino acids. The CDR3 DNA follows: TGCGCCAGCAGCCAAGATTCCCTAGCGGGGGGCTACGAGCAGTACTTC. Amino acid sequence: CASSQDSLAGGYEQYF.

This clone occurred once. The chain recombines TRBV7-6 with TRBJ1-5; D possibly corresponds to TRBD1 (5 bases). This CDR3 has 15 residues. In germline, CDR1 is SGHVS, CDR2 FNYEAQ. Trimming left V 5 bases short and J 2 bases short, with 13 bases between. This CDR3 reads CASSLDGGGNQPQHF. In DNA form, the CDR3 reads TGTGCCAGCAGCCTGGACGGGGGGGGCAATCAGCCCCAGCATTTT.